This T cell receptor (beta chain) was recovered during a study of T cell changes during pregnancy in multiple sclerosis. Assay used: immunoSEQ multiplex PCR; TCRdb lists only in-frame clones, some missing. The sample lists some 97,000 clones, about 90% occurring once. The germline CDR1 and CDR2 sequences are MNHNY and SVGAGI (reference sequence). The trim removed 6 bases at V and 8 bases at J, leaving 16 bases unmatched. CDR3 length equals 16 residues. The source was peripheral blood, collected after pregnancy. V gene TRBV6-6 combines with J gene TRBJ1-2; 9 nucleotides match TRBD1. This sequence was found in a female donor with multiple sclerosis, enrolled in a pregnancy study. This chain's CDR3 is CASRDTRTGEGEGYTF. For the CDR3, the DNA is TGTGCCAGCAGGGACACCCGGACAGGGGAAGGAGAAGGCTACACCTTC.